The 27 T cell receptor beta chains below were found in one sample sequenced in a study of T cell changes during pregnancy in multiple sclerosis. Repertoires were generated with immunoSEQ multiplex PCR, while TCRdb's copy carries only in-frame clones and drops some. The sample yields 35,000 to 45,000 clones, 90% to 95% seen once. The sequenced sample was CD4+ T cells from peripheral blood mononuclear cells, obtained before pregnancy. All receptors derive from a female donor with multiple sclerosis, enrolled in a pregnancy study.

This chain uses TRBV5-1 with TRBJ1-6, with a tentative D call TRBD1 (5 bases). This CDR3 spans 13 amino acids. CDR1 and CDR2 (germline): SGHRS, YFSETQ. Deletions cut 6 bases from V and 7 bases from J, with 11 bases between. CDR3 coding DNA: TGCGCCAGCAACGACGGGGGAAATTCACCCCTCCACTTT. This translates into CASNDGGNSPLHF.

The chain joins TRBV9 to TRBJ2-3; D not certain. Germline V gives CDR1 SGDLS, CDR2 YYNGEE. Trimming took off 2 bases at V and 0 bases at J, with 13 bases between the two ends. The length of the CDR3 is 16 residues. In nucleotides, the CDR3 is TGTGCCAGCAGCGTCAGCCCCGACTTAAGCACAGATACGCAGTATTTT. It is translated as CASSVSPDLSTDTQYF.

The V and J genes are TRBV7-2 and TRBJ2-7, with TRBD2 as a possible D gene (6 bases). There are 16 residues in the CDR3. Trimming removed 3 bases at V and 2 bases at J, with 17 bases between. Germline V lookup: CDR1 SGHTA, CDR2 FQGNSA. The CDR3: CASSLLGVAVAYEQYF. As DNA, the CDR3 is TGTGCCAGCAGCTTGCTAGGAGTAGCGGTAGCCTACGAGCAGTACTTC.

The chain is built from TRBV4-3 and TRBJ1-2; D gene ambiguous. CDR3 length: 15 amino acids. Germline CDR1 LGHNA, CDR2 YSLEER. V gave up 0 bases and J gave up 5 bases, with 13 bases separating them. In nucleotides, the CDR3 is TGCGCCAGCAGCCAAGACGACACAGCCCAGTATGGCTACACCTTC. It is translated as CASSQDDTAQYGYTF.

Notes on this clone: This same CDR3 is encoded by further DNA sequences in the sample. CDR3 amino acids: CASRGGIAKNIQYF. The CDR3 bases are TGTGCCAGCCGGGGGGGCATAGCCAAAAACATTCAGTACTTC. The chain has TRBV6-5 and TRBJ2-4; 8 nucleotides align to TRBD2. The junction had 3 bases not matched to a gene; V was cut back by 8 bases and J by 0 bases. CDR3 length: 14 amino acids. Germline CDR1 MNHEY, CDR2 SVGAGI.

This chain joins TRBV6-5 and TRBJ2-7; 8 bases line up with TRBD1. The germline V gene has CDR1 MNHEY and CDR2 SVGAGI. This CDR3 has 13 residues. J gave up 3 bases and V 2 bases, and 0 bases lay outside the gene matches. The CDR3 DNA is TGTGCCAGCAGTTACGACAGGGGCTACGAGCAGTACTTC. This encodes CASSYDRGYEQYF.

The J gene is TRBJ2-1, the V gene TRBV2, with TRBD2 as a possible D gene (7 bases). The CDR3 is 15 residues long. Per the germline V gene, CDR1 is SNHLY and CDR2 is FYNNEI. With 6 bases removed from V and 6 bases from J, the gap between germline ends came to 18 bases. CDR3 DNA sequence: TGTGCCAGCAGAGGGGGACTAATAGCAGGCAATGAGCAGTTCTTC. Amino acids: CASRGGLIAGNEQFF.

The V gene is TRBV7-9, the J gene TRBJ1-1; 7 bases align to TRBD1. The V and J ends lost 4 bases and 5 bases, in that order; junction bases with no gene match: 1. The CDR3 totals 12 residues. CDR1 and CDR2 (germline): SEHNR, FQNEAQ (reference sequence). The CDR3 DNA sequence: TGTGCCAGCAGCTACAGGGGAACTGAAGCTTTCTTT. This codes for CASSYRGTEAFF.

The genes are TRBV6-6 and TRBJ1-1; tentatively, D is TRBD1 (5 bases). Trimming left V 2 bases short and J 4 bases short, with 11 bases between. Germline-derived CDR1 and CDR2 are MNHNY and SVGAGI (reference sequence). The CDR3 is made up of 14 amino acids. The CDR3 loop is CASSYRDSRTEAFF. CDR3 sequence (DNA): TGTGCCAGCAGTTACCGGGACTCCCGCACTGAAGCTTTCTTT.

CDR3 in amino acids: CASSARTTTVYYEQYF. The CDR3 DNA sequence: TGTGCCAGCAGCGCACGTACAACAACAGTCTACTACGAGCAGTACTTC. The rearrangement joins TRBV7-9 to TRBJ2-7; the D is unclear. V shed 5 bases and J shed 3 bases, with 20 bases lying between them. CDR1 and CDR2 (germline): SEHNR, FQNEAQ (reference sequence). The CDR3 length is 16 residues. The whole variable domain, remainder taken from reference TRBV7-9 and TRBJ2-7, is DTGVSQNPRHKITKRGQNVTFRCDPISEHNRLYWYRQTLGQGPEFLTYFQNEAQLEKSRLLSDRFSAERPKGSFSTLEIQRTEQGDSAMYLCASSARTTTVYYEQYFGPGTRLTVT.

CDR3 bases: TGTGCCAGCAGTGAAAGGGGGACCTTC. Translated, it gives CASSERGTF. The chain employs TRBV6-5 and TRBJ1-2; maybe TRBD1 (6 bases). The CDR3 is made up of 9 amino acids. V dropped 5 bases and J dropped 14 bases, with 9 bases sitting between them. Looked up from germline, CDR1 is MNHEY and CDR2 is SVGAGI.

The chain is built from TRBV15 and TRBJ2-7; TRBD1 aligns across 9 bases. This CDR3 spans 15 amino acids. V lost 1 base and J lost 5; bases outside the gene matches: 6. The germline CDR1 and CDR2 sequences are LNHNV and YYDKDF (reference sequence). CDR3 nucleotide sequence: TGTGCCACCAGCAGAGGCCGGGACAGGGTCCACGAGCAGTACTTC. This translates into CATSRGRDRVHEQYF.

The J gene is TRBJ2-5, the V gene TRBV18, with 7 nucleotides matching TRBD1. V trimming: 3 bases; J trimming: 4 bases; junction bases outside the gene matches: 5. Germline assignment: CDR1 KGHSH and CDR2 LQKENI. The CDR3 covers 14 residues. CDR3 in amino acids: CASSPATGVETQYF. The DNA of the CDR3 is TGTGCCAGCTCACCGGCAACAGGGGTAGAGACCCAGTACTTC.

The J gene is TRBJ2-6, the V gene TRBV2; TRBD1 agrees at 7 bases. The CDR3 contains 18 residues. CDR1 and CDR2 (germline): SNHLY, FYNNEI. The V segment lost 6 bases and the J segment 1 base; nucleotides outside the gene matches: 12. The CDR3 region is CASRRSGQQRSGANVLTF. The DNA for the CDR3 is TGTGCCAGCAGGCGTTCGGGACAGCAGAGGTCTGGGGCCAACGTCCTGACTTTC.

The chain employs TRBV2 and TRBJ1-2; D perhaps matches TRBD1 (5 bases). The CDR3 extends over 13 amino acids. Trimming removed 4 bases at V and 5 bases at J, with 11 bases between. Germline CDR1 is SNHLY and CDR2 is FYNNEI. CDR3 amino acids: CASSVTSGYGYTF. DNA for the CDR3: TGTGCCAGCAGTGTAACCTCAGGGTATGGCTACACCTTC.

The chain carries TRBV10-3 and TRBJ1-4, with 9 bases matching TRBD1. This CDR3 has 19 amino acids. The germline V gene has CDR1 ENHRY and CDR2 SYGVKD. Trimming took 3 bases from V and 6 from J; bases not matched to a gene: 17. CDR3 residues: CAISEAPGQGTSADEKLFF. The CDR3 region has the DNA TGTGCCATCAGTGAAGCGCCGGGACAGGGCACCTCTGCGGATGAAAAACTGTTTTTT.

V gene TRBV27 combines with J gene TRBJ1-5; TRBD1 matches at 7 bases. The germline V gene has CDR1 MNHEY and CDR2 SMNVEV (reference sequence). With 5 bases clipped from V and 2 bases from J, the junction kept 6 bases outside the gene matches. This CDR3 comprises 15 residues. CDR3 in amino acids: CASSTTGPGNQPQHF. CDR3 in DNA: TGTGCCAGCAGTACGACAGGGCCAGGCAATCAGCCCCAGCATTTT.

The chain couples TRBV10-3 to TRBJ1-1; TRBD1 is a possible D gene (5 bases). The germline V and J ends were trimmed by 4 bases and 1 base, with 7 bases remaining between them. The CDR3 consists of 13 residues. Germline assignment: CDR1 ENHRY and CDR2 SYGVKD. The CDR3 coding sequence is TGTGCCATCAGTGGACAGCGGAACACTGAAGCTTTCTTT. Translated, it gives CAISGQRNTEAFF.

J is TRBJ1-2 and V is TRBV7-2; TRBD1 agrees at 9 bases. The germline V gene has CDR1 SGHTA and CDR2 FQGNSA. The ends lost 4 bases at V and 6 bases at J; junction bases unmatched: 12. The CDR3 is 16 residues long. The DNA of the CDR3 is TGTGCCAGCAGCTCTCTCCCTACGGACAGGGGAGATGGCTACACCTTC. It yields the protein CASSSLPTDRGDGYTF.

The CDR3 DNA is TGCGCCAGCAGCCAACCAGGGGGGCGCACAGATACGCAGTATTTT. Protein product: CASSQPGGRTDTQYF. V is TRBV4-3 and J is TRBJ2-3; TRBD1 might be the D (7 bases). Trimming cost V 2 bases and J 1 base, with 10 bases left between them. Germline CDR1 is LGHNA and CDR2 is YSLEER. This CDR3 is built from 15 residues.

The genes are TRBV4-3 and TRBJ1-5; D unclear. Trimming took 0 bases from V and 7 from J, leaving 7 bases between them. Germline CDR1 and CDR2: LGHNA and YSLEER. There are 13 residues in the CDR3. Here the CDR3 DNA reads TGCGCCAGCAGCCAAGAACTAGAACAGCCCCAGCATTTT. This codes for CASSQELEQPQHF.

J is TRBJ1-3 and V is TRBV19, with 7 bases aligning to TRBD1. Trimming at V came to 3 bases and at J to 1 base, leaving 6 bases not matched to a gene. Per the germline V gene, CDR1 is LNHDA and CDR2 is SQIVND (reference sequence). The length of the CDR3 is 16 residues. DNA of the CDR3: TGTGCCAGTAGTATGGACAGGAATTGGTCTGGAAACACCATATATTTT. It codes for CASSMDRNWSGNTIYF.

The gene calls are TRBV9 and TRBJ2-1; a possible D gene is TRBD2 (6 bases). The CDR3 totals 15 residues. Trimming shortened V by 3 bases and J by 1 base, and 11 bases separated the two germline ends. The germline V gene has CDR1 SGDLS and CDR2 YYNGEE. CDR3: CASSGTGRSYNEQFF. CDR3 nucleotides: TGTGCCAGCAGCGGAACCGGGAGATCCTACAATGAGCAGTTCTTC. Based on the CDR3 plus reference TRBV9 and TRBJ2-1, the full variable domain is DSGVTQTPKHLITATGQRVTLRCSPRSGDLSVYWYQQSLDQGLQFLIQYYNGEERAKGNILERFSAQQFPDLHSELNLSSLELGDSALYFCASSGTGRSYNEQFFGPGTRLTVL.

V gene TRBV7-2 combines with J gene TRBJ1-2, with 8 bases aligning to TRBD1. V shed 1 base and J 4 bases; nucleotides not matched to a gene: 5. The CDR3 spans 15 residues. Germline CDR1 reads SGHTA; CDR2 reads FQGNSA. The CDR3 spells CASSLVGQGVYGYTF. CDR3 nucleotides: TGTGCCAGCAGCTTAGTCGGACAGGGAGTCTATGGCTACACCTTC.

The V and J genes are TRBV19 and TRBJ1-5; 8 bases are a match to TRBD1. The J segment lost 0 bases and the V segment lost 6 bases, leaving 4 bases of the junction unmatched. Germline CDR1 reads LNHDA; CDR2 reads SQIVND (reference sequence). This CDR3 spans 15 amino acids. The CDR3 sequence is CASRTTGGSNQPQHF. The CDR3 nucleotides read TGTGCCAGTAGGACAACAGGGGGTAGCAATCAGCCCCAGCATTTT. The full variable domain, completed using reference TRBV19 and TRBJ1-5, is DGGITQSPKYLFRKEGQNVTLSCEQNLNHDAMYWYRQDPGQGLRLIYYSQIVNDFQKGDIAEGYSVSREKKESFPLTVTSAQKNPTAFYLCASRTTGGSNQPQHFGDGTRLSIL.

The CDR3 DNA follows: TGTGCCAGCAGCTTTGAGGGACTCACAGATACGCAGTATTTT. Its protein is CASSFEGLTDTQYF. This chain connects TRBV5-6 to TRBJ2-3, with D maybe TRBD2 (6 bases). CDR1 and CDR2 (germline): SGHDT, YYEEEE. This CDR3 region has 14 residues. Trimming cost V 2 bases and J 2 bases, with 9 bases left between them.

This chain joins TRBV10-1 and TRBJ2-5, with 7 bases matching TRBD2. V lost 5 bases, J lost 3 bases, and 9 bases stayed unmatched. The CDR3 is 15 amino acids. Germline lookup yields CDR1 WNHNN and CDR2 SYGVQD (reference sequence). CDR3 loop: CASSFGGGVKETQYF. DNA for the CDR3: TGCGCCAGCAGTTTCGGCGGGGGTGTAAAAGAGACCCAGTACTTC.